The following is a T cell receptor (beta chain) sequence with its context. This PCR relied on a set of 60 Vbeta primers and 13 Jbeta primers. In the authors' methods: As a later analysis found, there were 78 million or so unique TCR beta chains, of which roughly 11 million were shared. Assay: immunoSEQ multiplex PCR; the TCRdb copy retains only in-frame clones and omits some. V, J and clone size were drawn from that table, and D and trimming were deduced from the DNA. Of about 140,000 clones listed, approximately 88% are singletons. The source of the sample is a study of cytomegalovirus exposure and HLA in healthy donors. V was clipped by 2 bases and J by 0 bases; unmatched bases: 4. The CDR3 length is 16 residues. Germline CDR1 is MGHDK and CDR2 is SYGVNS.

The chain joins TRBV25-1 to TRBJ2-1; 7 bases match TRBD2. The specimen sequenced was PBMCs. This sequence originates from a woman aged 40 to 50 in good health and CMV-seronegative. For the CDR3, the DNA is TGTGCCAGCAGTGAAACGCGGGAGAGCTCCTACAATGAGCAGTTCTTC. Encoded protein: CASSETRESSYNEQFF.